This record looks at one T cell receptor (beta chain) sequence and its context. CDR3 length equals 13 residues. V shed 4 bases and J 3 bases; nucleotides not matched to a gene: 1. Germline assignment: CDR1 MDHEN and CDR2 SYDVKM. In the original analysis: How many nucleated cells were present was estimated from reference gene primer amplification. Produced via immunoSEQ multiplex PCR; TCRdb's table is partial and in-frame only. V, J and clone size reflect that table, while D and trimming were determined from the DNA. The sample shows about 270,000 clones, about four fifths of them seen only once. This entry belongs to a study of blood T cell repertoires in COVID-19.

This TCR was sampled from a woman aged 50 to 60 who had recovered from COVID-19. Sequenced sample: peripheral blood. The chain is built from TRBV28 and TRBJ1-2, with 8 bases that match TRBD1. CDR3: CASSSGQDYGYTF. The CDR3 coding sequence is TGTGCCAGCAGTTCGGGACAGGACTATGGCTACACCTTC.